Listed below are T cell receptor beta chains from one sample, sequenced in a study of cytomegalovirus exposure and HLA in healthy donors. Here immunoSEQ multiplex PCR was the method, and the copy in TCRdb shows in-frame clones only, minus some. This repertoire shows fewer than 250,000 clones, roughly 80% found once; its top ten account for around 6%. Sequenced sample: PBMCs. The source of these receptors is a man aged 35 to 55 in good health and CMV-seropositive. CDR3s include the opening cysteine and the closing phenylalanine or tryptophan. The order of the fields is V gene, CDR3 length, D gene, J gene, clone size, CDR3 protein, CDR3 DNA. A D gene is named only where the DNA matches it firmly. Clone size, where shown, is once, few, many, or a class for clones that have expanded.

V gene: TRBV6-6; CDR3 length: 14; D gene: .; J gene: TRBJ1-5; clone size: .; CDR3 protein: CASSYSEGGQPQHF; CDR3 DNA: TGTGCCAGCAGTTACTCGGAGGGGGGGCAGCCCCAGCATTTT
V gene: TRBV6-5; CDR3 length: 14; D gene: TRBD2; J gene: TRBJ2-2; clone size: few; CDR3 protein: CASSITLAGGELFF; CDR3 DNA: TGTGCCAGCAGTATTACCTTAGCGGGCGGGGAGCTGTTTTTT
V gene: TRBV7-9; CDR3 length: 16; D gene: .; J gene: TRBJ1-4; clone size: .; CDR3 protein: CASSLAGGAVNEKLFF; CDR3 DNA: TGTGCCAGCAGCTTAGCCGGGGGGGCGGTTAATGAAAAACTGTTTTTT
V gene: TRBV30; CDR3 length: 16; D gene: TRBD2; J gene: TRBJ2-1; clone size: .; CDR3 protein: CAWKLSPSGIYNEQFF; CDR3 DNA: TGTGCCTGGAAACTCAGTCCTAGCGGCATATACAATGAGCAGTTCTTC
V gene: TRBV29-1; CDR3 length: 14; D gene: .; J gene: TRBJ2-2; clone size: .; CDR3 protein: CSVGSGVNTGELFF; CDR3 DNA: TGCAGCGTTGGTTCAGGGGTTAACACCGGGGAGCTGTTTTTT
V gene: TRBV4-1; CDR3 length: 14; D gene: .; J gene: TRBJ1-1; clone size: .; CDR3 protein: CASTDIRRVTEAFF; CDR3 DNA: TGCGCCAGCACCGATATTAGGAGGGTCACTGAAGCTTTCTTT
V gene: TRBV6-5; CDR3 length: 15; D gene: .; J gene: TRBJ2-2; clone size: .; CDR3 protein: CASSQGLISTGELFF; CDR3 DNA: TGTGCCAGCAGTCAGGGGTTGATTAGTACCGGGGAGCTGTTTTTT
V gene: TRBV30; CDR3 length: 12; D gene: .; J gene: TRBJ2-7; clone size: .; CDR3 protein: CAWSGQLYEQYF; CDR3 DNA: TGTGCCTGGAGCGGACAGCTTTACGAGCAGTACTTC
V gene: TRBV6-6; CDR3 length: 14; D gene: .; J gene: TRBJ2-1; clone size: .; CDR3 protein: CASSIGEENNEQFF; CDR3 DNA: TGTGCCAGCAGTATAGGAGAGGAGAACAATGAGCAGTTCTTC
V gene: TRBV18; CDR3 length: 14; D gene: .; J gene: TRBJ1-5; clone size: .; CDR3 protein: CASSPSPTGQPQHF; CDR3 DNA: TGTGCCAGCTCACCATCCCCCACAGGGCAGCCCCAGCATTTT